This T cell receptor beta chain was retrieved from a study of tumor-infiltrating lymphocytes in primary liver carcinoma. Co-extraction of both nucleic acids (RNA and DNA) used roughly 18-32 mg of unsorted bulk tissue. Surgical resection was used to treat these primary liver carcinoma patients. Over 80% of the cells in every tumor sample were viable tumor cells. TCR beta cDNA was prepared out of approximately 470 ng total RNA by means of a constant-region primer. Sequencing libraries for TCR beta derived from three nested multiplex PCR rounds that used slightly modified ARM-PCR. Using its own MiXCR run on the multiplex PCR reads, TCRdb lists one record per CDR3 protein. The table shows some 120,000 distinct CDR3 sequences, with 60% to 75% occurring only once. Concerning this clonotype itself: Its specificity is unknown. The junction does not match germline at one end; this may be a read error.

The study, taken as a whole, reports: It was observed that only about 7.5-24% of the top clones appeared in every one of the five tumor regions.

The origin of this receptor is a woman aged 60-75 years with primary liver carcinoma and hepatitis B virus infection. The sequencing sample was made of liver tumor tissue from sampling region 3. The subset here: tumor region T3, left-lateral pole.

The CDR3 coding sequence is TGCGCCAGCAGCTTGGATGGACAGAGGTTGGCCTACGAGCAGGACTTC. It codes for CASSLDGQRLAYEQDF. The chain has TRBV5-1 and TRBJ2-7; a weak D match, TRBD1 (6 bases). Germline loops: CDR1 SGHRS, CDR2 YFSETQ. The CDR3 length is 16 residues.